The 14 T cell receptor beta chains in this list originate from one sample, sequenced in a study of human thymus T cells. Profiled with immunoSEQ multiplex PCR; TCRdb holds only in-frame clones, not every one. The table lists about 78,000 clones, roughly 96% of them singletons, with 0.025% to 0.035% in the top ten. From resections taken during corrective heart surgery, the thymus tissue was obtained. Source material: thymus tissue. Source of these receptors: a boy younger than two with a congenital heart defect but otherwise immunologically healthy.

The chain has TRBV4-1 and TRBJ2-1, with 12 bases lining up with TRBD2. This CDR3 has 17 amino acids. The V and J ends lost 1 base and 8 bases, in that order; junction bases with no gene match: 9. CDR1 and CDR2 from the germline V gene are MGHRA and YSYEKL. CDR3 in amino acids: CASSQVARTSGVDEQFF. As DNA, the CDR3 is TGCGCCAGCAGCCAAGTCGCCCGGACTAGCGGGGTCGATGAGCAGTTCTTC.

J is TRBJ2-3 and V is TRBV5-1; D remains ambiguous. V was pared by 3 bases and J by 2 bases, with 10 bases between. CDR1 SGHRS and CDR2 YFSETQ come from the germline V gene. The CDR3 totals 14 residues. CDR3 bases: TGCGCCAGCAGCTCCGAGACACACACAGATACGCAGTATTTT. It yields the protein CASSSETHTDTQYF.

The genes are TRBV2 and TRBJ2-7; TRBD1 is a possible D gene (6 bases). The V end lost 6 bases, the J end lost 6 bases, and 21 bases lay between the germline ends. Germline CDR1 reads SNHLY; CDR2 reads FYNNEI. The CDR3 is 15 amino acids. In DNA, the CDR3 is TGTGCCAGCAGCTTGGGACATCTGTTCGTATGCGAGCAGTACTTC. It is translated as CASSLGHLFVCEQYF.

This chain uses TRBV4-3 with TRBJ1-1, with D maybe TRBD1 (5 bases). The germline V gene encodes CDR1 LGHNA and CDR2 YSLEER. The CDR3 covers 15 residues. Trimming pared 4 bases from V and 3 bases from J, leaving 15 bases between. In DNA form, the CDR3 reads TGCGCCAGCAGCCTAGGAACGGGGGGGGACACTGAAGCTTTCTTT. This gives the protein CASSLGTGGDTEAFF.

This chain connects TRBV7-3 to TRBJ2-1; maybe TRBD1 (6 bases). The CDR3 spans 13 residues. CDR1 is SGHTA, CDR2 FQGTGA, per germline. V shed 5 bases and J shed 7 bases, with 12 bases lying between them. In DNA form, the CDR3 reads TGTGCCAGCAGCACACGGACAGAGAATGAGCAGTTCTTC. It yields the protein CASSTRTENEQFF.

This chain joins TRBV5-1 and TRBJ2-5; 8 positions agree with TRBD1. Trimming cost V 0 bases and J 7 bases; bases outside gene matches: 14. CDR1 and CDR2 (germline): SGHRS, YFSETQ. The CDR3 covers 17 residues. The CDR3 protein is CASSLGSPQQGAGTQYF. In nucleotides, the CDR3 is TGCGCCAGCAGCTTGGGGTCCCCTCAGCAGGGGGCTGGGACCCAGTACTTC.

The rearrangement links TRBV28 to TRBJ2-5; D possibly corresponds to TRBD1 (6 bases). Trimming took off 10 bases at V and 3 bases at J, with 18 bases between the two ends. The CDR3 sequence is 14 residues long. CDR1 MDHEN and CDR2 SYDVKM come from the germline V gene. As DNA, the CDR3 is TGTGCCACCCGCTCCGGGACACTTGAAGAGACCCAGTACTTC. Translating it yields CATRSGTLEETQYF.

The gene calls are TRBV12-5 and TRBJ2-2; unclear D gene. V was shortened by 4 bases and J by 5 bases, with 11 bases between the two germline ends. The CDR3 totals 14 residues. Germline CDR1 reads LGHNT; CDR2 reads FRNRAP. The CDR3 bases are TGTGCTAGTGGTTCCTTCCGTTGGACCGGGGAGCTGTTTTTT. Amino acids: CASGSFRWTGELFF.

J is TRBJ2-1 and V is TRBV7-2; 13 positions agree with TRBD2. The J segment lost 0 bases and the V segment lost 0 bases, leaving 2 bases of the junction unmatched. Germline-derived CDR1 and CDR2 are SGHTA and FQGNSA. This CDR3 contains 18 residues. CDR3 amino acids: CASSLAGLAGPSYNEQFF. CDR3 bases: TGTGCCAGCAGCTTAGCGGGACTAGCGGGGCCCTCCTACAATGAGCAGTTCTTC. The complete variable domain, with remaining parts taken from reference TRBV7-2 and TRBJ2-1, reads GAGVSQSPSNKVTEKGKDVELRCDPISGHTALYWYRQSLGQGLEFLIYFQGNSAPDKSGLPSDRFSAERTGGSVSTLTIQRTQQEDSAVYLCASSLAGLAGPSYNEQFFGPGTRLTVL.

V usage is TRBV2 and J usage is TRBJ1-5; 7 bases line up with TRBD1. Germline V gene data show CDR1 as SNHLY and CDR2 as FYNNEI. This CDR3 spans 17 amino acids. With 6 bases clipped from V and 5 bases from J, the junction kept 16 bases outside the gene matches. The CDR3 nucleotides are TGTGCCAGCAGCGGAAAAATAGGACAGGCCCTAGATCAGCCCCAGCATTTT. Amino acid sequence: CASSGKIGQALDQPQHF.

Comments on this clone: Within the sample, other DNA sequences also encode this same CDR3. The rearrangement uses TRBV27 and TRBJ1-5, with D unresolved. CDR1 is MNHEY and CDR2 is SMNVEV in the germline V gene (reference sequence). Trimming stripped 5 bases from V and 0 bases from J, with 11 bases between. This CDR3 contains 15 residues. The chain's CDR3 is CASSPGRYSNQPQHF. The CDR3, as DNA: TGTGCCAGCAGTCCCGGACGGTATAGCAATCAGCCCCAGCATTTT.

The chain employs TRBV6-5 and TRBJ1-2; the match to TRBD1 covers 10 bases. Per the germline V gene, CDR1 is MNHEY and CDR2 is SVGAGI. This CDR3 spans 15 amino acids. J was trimmed by 4 bases and V by 0 bases; bases with no gene match: 2. The CDR3 coding sequence is TGTGCCAGCAGTTACTCGACAGGGGGCCCCTATGGCTACACCTTC. Residues: CASSYSTGGPYGYTF.

The chain uses TRBV27 and TRBJ1-2; tentative D call: TRBD1 (5 bases). V lost 6 bases and J 6 bases, leaving 14 bases between the germline ends. CDR3 size: 13 residues. CDR1 is MNHEY and CDR2 is SMNVEV in the germline V gene (reference sequence). The CDR3 here is CASRAGPENGYTF. CDR3 bases: TGTGCCAGCAGGGCAGGGCCAGAAAATGGCTACACCTTC.

The gene calls are TRBV12-5 and TRBJ1-5; TRBD1 is a possible D gene (5 bases). This CDR3 contains 14 residues. V was cut by 4 bases and J by 3 bases, with 10 bases left in between. CDR1 LGHNT and CDR2 FRNRAP come from the germline V gene. The chain's CDR3 is CASGSGRHNQPQHF. The CDR3 coding sequence is TGTGCTAGTGGTTCGGGACGGCACAATCAGCCCCAGCATTTT. The variable domain in full, with the rest retrieved from reference TRBV12-5 and TRBJ1-5, is DARVTQTPRHKVTEMGQEVTMRCQPILGHNTVFWYRQTMMQGLELLAYFRNRAPLDDSGMPKDRFSAEMPDATLATLKIQPSEPRDSAVYFCASGSGRHNQPQHFGDGTRLSIL.